The 9 T cell receptor beta chains presented below share a single source sample, sequenced in a study of metastatic and nonmetastatic thyroid tumors. MiXCR reprocessed the PCR reads for TCRdb. The repertoire holds over 15,000 clones, with approximately 32% as singletons. Thyroid surgery took place with no prior treatment in any patient. Sequenced material: adjacent normal tissue. The receptors were gathered from a female donor with papillary thyroid cancer or a benign thyroid nodule (not recorded which). Some clones in this sample may be carry-over from other donors' samples.

This clone was seen ten or more times. The chain joins TRBV5-1 to TRBJ1-4; no clear D gene. The CDR3 length is 15 residues. CDR1 is SGHRS and CDR2 is YFSETQ in the germline V gene. V was trimmed by 4 bases and J by 8 bases, leaving 18 bases between them. The CDR3 DNA reads as TGCGCCAGCAGCCCGGGGATCGACCTGAAAGAAAAACTGTTTTTT. Its translation: CASSPGIDLKEKLFF.

V gene TRBV3-1 combines with J gene TRBJ1-2; perhaps TRBD1 as D (6 bases). V gave up 4 bases and J gave up 3 bases, with 15 bases separating them. Germline V gene data show CDR1 as LGHDT and CDR2 as YNNKEL (reference sequence). The CDR3 spans 15 residues. CDR3 nucleotides: TGTGCCAGCAGCCGTTTACTACAGGGAGACTATGGCTACACCTTC. Its translation: CASSRLLQGDYGYTF.

The table lists this clone with a few counts. At the DNA level, this CDR3 is encoded by other sequences in the same sample as well. The chain uses TRBV27 and TRBJ2-3; D gene uncertain. Trimming cost V 3 bases and J 1 base, with 11 bases left between them. Germline-derived CDR1 and CDR2 are MNHEY and SMNVEV (reference sequence). The CDR3 totals 15 residues. CDR3 in DNA: TGTGCCAGCAGTTTTGGCGGCGGCGGCACAGATACGCAGTATTTT. Translating it yields CASSFGGGGTDTQYF.

The DNA for the CDR3 is TGTGCCATAGAGAGGGAAGACAATGAGCAGTTCTTC. Translating gives CAIEREDNEQFF. The chain employs TRBV5-4 and TRBJ2-1; tentatively, D is TRBD2 (5 bases). V was pared by 9 bases and J by 5 bases, with 12 bases between. Germline-derived CDR1 and CDR2 are SGHNT and YYREEE (reference sequence). The CDR3 runs to 12 residues.

About this clone itself: One end of the junction is discordant with germline, which a read error may explain. The chain couples TRBV6-1 to TRBJ1-1; D gene unclear. The CDR3 spans 12 residues. The germline gives CDR1 MNHNS, CDR2 SASEGT. The CDR3 reads CASRWSDPESFF. In DNA, the CDR3 is TGTGCCAGCAGGTGGTCGGACCCTGAATCTTTCTTT.

The sample holds a few counts of this clone. The V call is TRBV28, the J call TRBJ2-3; 8 positions match TRBD2. The CDR3 is made up of 12 amino acids. From germline, CDR1 is MDHEN and CDR2 SYDVKM. Germline trimming cut 10 bases from V and 6 bases from J; bases unmatched to any gene: 6. CDR3 bases: TGTGCCACTACGACTAGCGCGGATACGCAGTATTTT. This encodes CATTTSADTQYF.

CDR3 sequence (DNA): TGCGCCAGCAGCTTGGAGTTGATGAGGACAGGGGTTGATGGCTACACCTTC. It yields the protein CASSLELMRTGVDGYTF. The chain has TRBV5-1 and TRBJ1-2; TRBD1 matches at 9 bases. The V segment lost 0 bases and the J segment 6 bases; nucleotides outside the gene matches: 12. The CDR3 contains 17 residues. Looked up from germline, CDR1 is SGHRS and CDR2 is YFSETQ.

This chain links TRBV3-1 with TRBJ2-7, with a possible D match to TRBD2 (5 bases). The germline CDR1 and CDR2 sequences are LGHDT and YNNKEL (reference sequence). V was shortened by 5 bases and J by 0 bases, with 8 bases between the two germline ends. There are 13 residues in the CDR3. In nucleotides, the CDR3 is TGTGCCAGCAGCGCCCGGGACTCCTACGAGCAGTACTTC. Translated: CASSARDSYEQYF.

This clone was observed many times. The chain carries TRBV2 and TRBJ2-7, with 10 bases matching TRBD2. This CDR3 region has 15 residues. Germline V gene data show CDR1 as SNHLY and CDR2 as FYNNEI. J was trimmed by 3 bases and V by 6 bases; bases with no gene match: 8. In DNA, the CDR3 is TGTGCCAGCAGGGCCCAAGCGGGGGGGGTCTACGAGCAGTACTTC. This codes for CASRAQAGGVYEQYF.